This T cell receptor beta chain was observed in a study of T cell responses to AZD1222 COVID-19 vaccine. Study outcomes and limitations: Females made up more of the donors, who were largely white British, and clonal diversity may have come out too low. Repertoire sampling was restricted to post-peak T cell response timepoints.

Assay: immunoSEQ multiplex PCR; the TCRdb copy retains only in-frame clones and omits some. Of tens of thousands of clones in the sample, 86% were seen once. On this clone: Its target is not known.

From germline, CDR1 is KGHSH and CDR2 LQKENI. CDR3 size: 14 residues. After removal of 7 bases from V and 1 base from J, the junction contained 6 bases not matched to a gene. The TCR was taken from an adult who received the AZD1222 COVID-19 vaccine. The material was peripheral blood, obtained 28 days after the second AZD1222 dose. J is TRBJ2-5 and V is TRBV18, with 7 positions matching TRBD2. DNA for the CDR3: TGTGCCAGCTTCCCGACTAGCAGCCAAGAGACCCAGTACTTC. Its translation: CASFPTSSQETQYF. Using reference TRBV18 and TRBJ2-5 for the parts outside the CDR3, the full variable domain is NAGVMQNPRHLVRRRGQEARLRCSPMKGHSHVYWYRQLPEEGLKFMVYLQKENIIDESGMPKERFSAEFPKEGPSILRIQQVVRGDSAAYFCASFPTSSQETQYFGPGTRLLVL.